This T cell receptor (beta chain) was retrieved from a study of T cell responses to AZD1222 COVID-19 vaccine. Trimming took off 2 bases at V and 4 bases at J, with 14 bases between the two ends. The CDR3 loop spans 15 amino acids. Germline V gene data show CDR1 as MNHEY and CDR2 as SVGAGI. Sequencing was performed with immunoSEQ multiplex PCR; in TCRdb, only in-frame clones are kept and a portion is missing. The sample contains 90,000 to 150,000 clones, around 86% of which appear only once. This clone appeared a few times. The source is an adult in good health. The V call is TRBV6-5, the J call TRBJ1-2; D gene ambiguous. The specimen comprised peripheral blood, sampled on day 0 of AZD1222 vaccination. Here the CDR3 DNA reads TGTGCCAGCAGTTACAACCAGGCACCCGGCTATGGCTACACCTTC. Amino acids: CASSYNQAPGYGYTF.